Listed below are T cell receptor beta chains from one sample, sequenced in a study of CD8+ T cells in alopecia areata. Measured with immunoSEQ multiplex PCR; TCRdb has only the in-frame clones, and not every one. The sample lists roughly 100,000 clones, roughly two thirds occurring once. Sequencing used CD8+ T cells sorted from blood, obtained at week 4, from a patient treated with tofacitinib. These receptors all stem from a human donor with alopecia areata. Both conserved end residues are part of each CDR3. Fields, in order: D gene, J gene, CDR3 length, V gene, clone size, CDR3 DNA, CDR3 protein. D genes are given only for firm matches. For some rows the clone size is stated as once, few or many, or as a class when expanded; others skip it.

TRBD2,TRBJ2-1,15,TRBV5-4,once,TGTGCCAGCAGCTTGTTGTGGACTAGCGGCAATGAGCAGTTCTTC,CASSLLWTSGNEQFF
.,TRBJ1-5,13,TRBV7-3,once,TGTGCCAGCAGCACCAGGGTTGATCAGCCCCAGCATTTT,CASSTRVDQPQHF
.,TRBJ2-7,15,TRBV4-3,few,TGCGCCAGCAGCCAAGATCGAGTGGGAGGCTACGAGCAGTACTTC,CASSQDRVGGYEQYF
TRBD2,TRBJ2-5,15,TRBV19,.,TGTGCCAGTAGTCGACGGACTAGCGACCAAGAGACCCAGTACTTC,CASSRRTSDQETQYF
.,TRBJ1-5,13,TRBV19,few,TGTGCCAGTAGTCCGGCAGGCAATCAGCCCCAGCATTTT,CASSPAGNQPQHF
TRBD1,TRBJ2-6,17,TRBV4-3,once,TGCGCCAGCAGCCAAGATGGGACAGGTTCCGGGGCCAACGTCCTGACTTTC,CASSQDGTGSGANVLTF
TRBD2,TRBJ2-3,19,TRBV6-1,.,TGTGCCAGCAGTGAAGAACTGTCTAGCGGGGGGGCTAGCCCAGATACGCAGTATTTT,CASSEELSSGGASPDTQYF
.,TRBJ1-1,15,TRBV28,few,TGTGCCAGCAGTTTTAGGGGGTCGCGGCACACTGAAGCTTTCTTT,CASSFRGSRHTEAFF
.,TRBJ2-7,13,TRBV13,.,TGTGCCAGCAGCTCAGAGGGGGGGTACGAGCAGTACTTC,CASSSEGGYEQYF
.,TRBJ1-5,14,TRBV30,few,TGTGCCTGGAGTGAGGGGGGGAGCAATCAGCCCCAGCATTTT,CAWSEGGSNQPQHF
TRBD2,TRBJ2-7,14,TRBV15,.,TGTGCCACCAGCAGACCGGGACTAGCGCAGGAGCAGTACTTC,CATSRPGLAQEQYF
.,TRBJ2-7,14,TRBV29-1,.,TGCAGCGTTGAAGATCACCTCGGGGACTACGAGCAGTACTTC,CSVEDHLGDYEQYF
TRBD1,TRBJ1-1,14,TRBV5-6,once,TGTGCCAGCAGCTTAGGAACAGGGGGCGCTGAAGCTTTCTTT,CASSLGTGGAEAFF
.,TRBJ2-1,15,TRBV27,.,TGTGCCAGCAGCCGGGACGGAAGCTCCTACAATGAGCAGTTCTTC,CASSRDGSSYNEQFF
TRBD1,TRBJ2-7,15,TRBV9,.,TGTGCCAGCAGCGCCGGGACAGGGTCTTACTACGAGCAGTACTTC,CASSAGTGSYYEQYF
TRBD2,TRBJ2-7,15,TRBV7-6,few,TGTGCCAGCAGCTTATTCACTAGCGGGGGCTACGAGCAGTACTTC,CASSLFTSGGYEQYF
.,TRBJ2-7,10,TRBV28,once,TGTGCCAGCAGTTTAAACGAGCAGTACTTC,CASSLNEQYF
.,TRBJ2-1,15,TRBV9,few,TGTGCCAGCAGCGTAGGAGCGAGCTCCTACAATGAGCAGTTCTTC,CASSVGASSYNEQFF
TRBD1,TRBJ2-7,16,TRBV29-1,.,TGCAGCGTTGAACAAACTCCGGGACAGGGAGGCCACGAGCAGTACTTC,CSVEQTPGQGGHEQYF
TRBD2,TRBJ2-1,17,TRBV2,.,TGTGCCAGCAGTGAATTAGCGGGGGGACGCACCTACAATGAGCAGTTCTTC,CASSELAGGRTYNEQFF
.,TRBJ2-5,11,TRBV4-2,.,TGTGCCAGCAGCCAAGATGAGACCCAGTACTTC,CASSQDETQYF
.,TRBJ1-1,15,TRBV7-8,.,TGTGCCAGCAGCTTAAAAGCAGGGTCGGGCACTGAAGCTTTCTTT,CASSLKAGSGTEAFF
.,TRBJ2-7,13,TRBV29-1,.,TGCAGCGTTGTAGGGGGGGACTCCTACGAGCAGTACTTC,CSVVGGDSYEQYF
.,TRBJ2-6,14,TRBV5-6,.,TGTGCCAGCAGCTGGGACTCTGGGGCCAACGTCCTGACTTTC,CASSWDSGANVLTF
.,TRBJ2-1,15,TRBV2,.,TGTGCCAGCACCACAGCCCTTATAACCTACAATGAGCAGTTCTTC,CASTTALITYNEQFF
.,TRBJ2-3,15,TRBV6-6,.,TGTGCCAGCGGCAAGCGGCAAGGTCGCACAGATACGCAGTATTTT,CASGKRQGRTDTQYF
.,TRBJ2-7,15,TRBV4-1,few,TGCGCCAGCAGCCAGAAGACAGCGAGCTCCTACGAGCAGTACTTC,CASSQKTASSYEQYF